Sequencing of this T cell receptor (beta chain) was carried out in a study of T cells in localized non-small cell lung cancer (dated by TCRdb to 2020 to 2021). Context from the whole study: The study examined T cell repertoires in 200 to 300 patients with early-stage NSCLC and compared tumors with uninvolved tumor-adjacent lungs. All 250 or so NSCLC patients in the cohort were treatment-naive and had localized lung tumors that were resected. NSCLC patients had a mean age of approximately 72 years, and around 130 were male and over 85 female. Overall study outcomes, separate from this receptor: Because the study design was exploratory, TCR variables were selected using unadjusted p-values without false-discovery rate correction. A median of 57 of the top 100 tumor clones turned up in the paired uninvolved adjacent lung, and roughly 28 of those clones also ranked among the top 100 of that same adjacent lung. Because multi-region tumor sequencing was not performed, intratumor heterogeneity could not be ruled out. Higher T cell density in blood was associated with longer overall survival, whereas higher clonality in adjacent lung was associated with shorter survival. Uninvolved tumor-adjacent lung showed the highest T cell clonality, higher than tumor, which suggests more focused antigenic responses in the uninvolved tumor-adjacent lung.

Between the V and J ends, shortened by 5 bases and 3 bases respectively, the junction contains 20 bases. The CDR3 starts with the cysteine, ends with the phenylalanine, and has 16 residues. The sequence is cut down to CDR3 DNA, 48 bases in frame from base 1. According to the germline V gene, CDR1 reads SGHTA and CDR2 reads FQGNSA. At diagnosis, tumor, uninvolved tumor-adjacent lung and peripheral blood were collected and then preserved as a mix of FFPE and fresh-frozen material. Blood samples were analyzed as peripheral blood mononuclear cells for TCR repertoire profiling. The immunoSEQ Assay was used to sequence TCR beta CDR3 regions from DNA. The paper's data handling went like this. T cell density was computed as TCR beta template counts normalized to usable DNA estimated by amplifying housekeeping genes. The preseqR package was used to estimate richness by extrapolating to 400,000 templates for PBMC samples and to 120,000 templates for tissue samples. Clonality was defined as one minus Pielou's evenness. To identify tissue-enriched TCRs, differential abundance testing was run on productive amino-acid clonotypes with a minimum total count of 5 and an alpha of 0.1. Repertoire overlap between compartments was quantified with the Jaccard Index and Morisita Overlap Index. TCR beta CDR3s were clustered by GLIPH together with public tetramer-defined viral CDR3s, and at least three viral sequences plus V-gene enrichment were required for viral motifs. Here the immuneACCESS table is served through TCRdb, limited to in-frame sequences with V and J called. Missing clones are a known gap in these copies; in checked studies unresolved V genes cover under half, and the rest lacks a known reason. That table gives V, J and clone size, and the DNA gave D and trimming. Within this sample are tens of thousands of clones, with about 89% of them counted one time only. The ten largest account for about an eighth of the sample.

Concerning this clone itself: The antigen this receptor binds is unknown. Base qualities are not provided; no much larger clone lies one nucleotide away.

The specimen comprised peripheral blood, sampled before any cancer treatment. This receptor was identified in a male donor aged 60 or older with stage I lung adenocarcinoma. The chain couples TRBV7-2 to TRBJ2-7; the D gene is perhaps TRBD2, on 5 matching bases. The nucleotide sequence reads as follows: TGTGCCAGCAGCCCCCTTGAAGCGGCTCAGCGCTACGAGCAGTACTTC. Translated, this is CASSPLEAAQRYEQYF.